These 21 T cell receptor beta chains originate from one sample sequenced in a study of control samples from healthy donors and cancer patients. Using immunoSEQ multiplex PCR, the repertoire was profiled, and TCRdb retains in-frame clones only, with some absent. The sample consists of about 170,000 clones, around 92% of them appearing once. The source material was blood. Receptors originate from a woman in her forties in good health.

The chain employs TRBV10-2 and TRBJ2-5; D ambiguous. The V end was cut by 8 bases, the J end by 1 base, with 8 bases between. This CDR3 spans 12 amino acids. In germline, CDR1 is WSHSY, CDR2 SAAADI. CDR3 in amino acids: CASGVGQETQYF. The CDR3 DNA follows: TGCGCCAGCGGGGTGGGCCAAGAGACCCAGTACTTC.

The gene calls are TRBV5-1 and TRBJ1-3; D gene ambiguous. CDR1 SGHRS and CDR2 YFSETQ come from the germline V gene. This CDR3 spans 15 amino acids. The ends were cut back, 3 bases at V and 0 bases at J, with 10 bases in the middle. CDR3 DNA: TGCGCCAGCAGCTCTTCGGGCAACTCTGGAAACACCATATATTTT. Protein product: CASSSSGNSGNTIYF.

On this clone itself: Other DNA variants within this sample encode the same CDR3. The J gene is TRBJ1-1, the V gene TRBV5-1; D is unresolved. V was pared by 4 bases and J by 5 bases, with 12 bases between. The CDR3 runs 13 residues. The germline V gene has CDR1 SGHRS and CDR2 YFSETQ. CDR3 in DNA: TGCGCCAGCAGCCCGCCTGGCGGGACTGAAGCTTTCTTT. Protein: CASSPPGGTEAFF.

The chain uses TRBV5-1 and TRBJ1-1; TRBD1 might be the D (6 bases). Germline CDR1 SGHRS, CDR2 YFSETQ. The CDR3 runs to 16 residues. Trimming removed 0 bases from V and 5 bases from J, with 17 bases in between. CDR3 sequence reads: CASSLGWPQGRTEAFF. CDR3 nucleotides: TGCGCCAGCAGCTTGGGATGGCCCCAGGGGAGGACTGAAGCTTTCTTT.

The V and J genes are TRBV5-6 and TRBJ2-7, with no clear D. V was trimmed by 3 bases and J by 3 bases, leaving 4 bases between them. The germline V gene encodes CDR1 SGHDT and CDR2 YYEEEE. CDR3 length equals 11 residues. CDR3 DNA: TGTGCCAGCAGCTCCTACTACGAGCAGTACTTC. Protein sequence: CASSSYYEQYF.

The chain uses TRBV11-2 and TRBJ2-5; 7 bases are shared with TRBD2. Trimming took 5 bases from V and 4 from J; bases not matched to a gene: 1. The germline V gene encodes CDR1 SGHAT and CDR2 FQNNGV. The CDR3 sequence is 12 residues long. In DNA, the CDR3 is TGTGCCAGCAGCCAGCGGGGAGAGACCCAGTACTTC. It yields the protein CASSQRGETQYF.

The chain employs TRBV11-2 and TRBJ2-1; D gene uncertain. CDR1 is SGHAT and CDR2 is FQNNGV in the germline V gene. V lost 0 bases, J lost 11 bases, and 11 bases lay in between. CDR3 size: 13 residues. The CDR3 coding sequence is TGTGCCAGCAGCTTAGATACGGCTACTCAGCAGTTCTTC. As protein: CASSLDTATQQFF. Combining the CDR3 with reference TRBV11-2 and TRBJ2-1 gives the whole variable domain EAGVAQSPRYKIIEKRQSVAFWCNPISGHATLYWYQQILGQGPKLLIQFQNNGVVDDSQLPKDRFSAERLKGVDSTLKIQPAKLEDSAVYLCASSLDTATQQFFGPGTRLTVL.

The chain uses TRBV12-3 or TRBV12-4 and TRBJ1-2; 9 nucleotides agree with TRBD1. The CDR3 is made up of 12 amino acids. The V gene end was trimmed by 5 bases and the J gene end by 13 bases; junction bases not matched to a gene: 8. The CDR3 protein is CASSRDRVVRTF. CDR3 sequence (DNA): TGTGCCAGCAGTCGGGACAGGGTTGTTCGCACCTTC.

V is TRBV27 and J is TRBJ1-6, with D possibly matching TRBD1 (5 bases). The V gene lost 3 bases and the J gene lost 9 bases, with 12 bases spanning the gap. Germline CDR1 MNHEY, CDR2 SMNVEV (reference sequence). The CDR3 is 14 amino acids. The CDR3: CASSFSGRGSPLHF. CDR3 DNA sequence: TGTGCCAGCAGTTTTTCCGGGAGGGGTTCACCCCTCCACTTT.

J is TRBJ1-2 and V is TRBV3-1 (or the pseudogene TRBV3-2); D gene ambiguous. Germline V gene lookup returns CDR1 LGHDT and CDR2 YNNKEL (reference sequence). The CDR3 has 14 residues. V was trimmed by 4 bases and J by 1 base, leaving 10 bases between them. The CDR3 region has the DNA TGTGCCAGCAGCCCGTTGGACGGTAACTATGGCTACACCTTC. Its protein is CASSPLDGNYGYTF.

The chain is built from TRBV5-1 and TRBJ2-2, with 9 positions matching TRBD2. This CDR3 comprises 18 residues. CDR1 is SGHRS and CDR2 is YFSETQ in the germline V gene. V gave up 0 bases and J gave up 1 base; unmatched junction bases: 7. In DNA form, the CDR3 reads TGCGCCAGCAGCTTGGGAGCGGGGGGCGAAAGGAACACCGGGGAGCTGTTTTTT. Protein sequence: CASSLGAGGERNTGELFF.

The J gene is TRBJ1-1, the V gene TRBV7-2; D not resolved. The CDR3 has 14 residues. The V end lost 5 bases, the J end lost 0 bases, and 10 bases lay between the germline ends. Germline CDR1 SGHTA, CDR2 FQGNSA. The DNA of the CDR3 is TGTGCCAGCAGCCTTAGTGGGTTGAACACTGAAGCTTTCTTT. Its protein product is CASSLSGLNTEAFF.

This clone has more than one count but fewer than ten. The gene calls are TRBV19 and TRBJ1-4; D call uncertain. Deletions cut 6 bases from V and 7 bases from J, with 12 bases between. The CDR3 is 13 residues long. The germline CDR1 and CDR2 sequences are LNHDA and SQIVND (reference sequence). In nucleotides, the CDR3 is TGTGCCAGTAGGTTTGGGTCGGGTGAAAAACTGTTTTTT. Amino acid sequence: CASRFGSGEKLFF.

This clone was counted between two and nine times. The chain has TRBV7-9 and TRBJ2-3; 10 bases are a match to TRBD2. Trimming cost V 4 bases and J 3 bases; bases outside gene matches: 4. The germline V gene encodes CDR1 SEHNR and CDR2 FQNEAQ (reference sequence). This CDR3 has 15 residues. CDR3 residues: CASSSQRGGTDTQYF. The DNA of the CDR3 is TGTGCCAGCAGCTCTCAGCGGGGGGGTACAGATACGCAGTATTTT. The full variable domain, rest sourced from reference TRBV7-9 and TRBJ2-3, is DTGVSQNPRHKITKRGQNVTFRCDPISEHNRLYWYRQTLGQGPEFLTYFQNEAQLEKSRLLSDRFSAERPKGSFSTLEIQRTEQGDSAMYLCASSSQRGGTDTQYFGPGTRLTVL.

This chain joins TRBV28 and TRBJ1-5; D may be TRBD1 (6 bases). V was cut by 3 bases and J by 4 bases, with 13 bases left in between. Germline V gene lookup returns CDR1 MDHEN and CDR2 SYDVKM. The CDR3 contains 15 residues. CDR3 sequence: CASSFGQRGNQPQHF. The CDR3, as DNA: TGTGCCAGCAGTTTTGGACAGAGGGGTAATCAGCCCCAGCATTTT.

The rearrangement links TRBV16 to TRBJ1-1; D unclear. Trimming stripped 0 bases from V and 1 base from J, with 15 bases between. Per germline, CDR1 KGHSY and CDR2 FQNENV. CDR3 length equals 17 residues. In DNA form, the CDR3 reads TGTGCCAGCAGCCAATCGGTACCCGGGTTTGGGAACACTGAAGCTTTCTTT. Its translation: CASSQSVPGFGNTEAFF.

The CDR3 here is CASSPGQGDRYGYTF. As DNA, the CDR3 is TGTGCCAGCTCACCAGGACAAGGGGATCGCTATGGCTACACCTTC. The chain carries TRBV18 and TRBJ1-2; TRBD1 is a possible D gene (5 bases). V was pared by 2 bases and J by 4 bases, with 14 bases between. The CDR3 has 15 amino acids. Germline lookup yields CDR1 KGHSH and CDR2 LQKENI.

V usage is TRBV3-1 (or the pseudogene TRBV3-2) and J usage is TRBJ2-5, with D tentatively TRBD2 (5 bases). Trimming removed 1 base from V and 2 bases from J, with 5 bases in between. The CDR3 length is 13 residues. The germline CDR1 and CDR2 sequences are LGHDT and YNNKEL (reference sequence). The CDR3 region has the DNA TGTGCCAGCAGCCAAGCGGGGCAAGAGACCCAGTACTTC. Translated, it gives CASSQAGQETQYF.

The J gene is TRBJ2-5, the V gene TRBV19; TRBD1 agrees at 7 bases. The V segment lost 4 bases and the J segment 4 bases; nucleotides outside the gene matches: 3. Germline V gene data show CDR1 as LNHDA and CDR2 as SQIVND (reference sequence). CDR3 length equals 13 residues. CDR3 residues: CASSTNRGETQYF. CDR3 DNA sequence: TGTGCCAGTAGTACCAACAGGGGAGAGACCCAGTACTTC.

The rearrangement joins TRBV5-1 to TRBJ2-5, with no clear D. From germline, CDR1 is SGHRS and CDR2 YFSETQ. Deletions cut 1 base from V and 5 bases from J, with 6 bases between. The CDR3 totals 12 residues. In DNA, the CDR3 is TGCGCCAGCAGCTTGTATCCGGAGACCCAGTACTTC. It is translated as CASSLYPETQYF.

This chain joins TRBV11-2 and TRBJ2-3; 11 bases fit TRBD2. V dropped 4 bases and J dropped 7; count of bases not matched to a gene: 10. The CDR3 has 16 residues. Looked up from germline, CDR1 is SGHAT and CDR2 is FQNNGV. The DNA of the CDR3 is TGTGCCAGCAGCTCAGGGACTAGCGGTCCTGAAAATACGCAGTATTTT. Its protein product is CASSSGTSGPENTQYF.